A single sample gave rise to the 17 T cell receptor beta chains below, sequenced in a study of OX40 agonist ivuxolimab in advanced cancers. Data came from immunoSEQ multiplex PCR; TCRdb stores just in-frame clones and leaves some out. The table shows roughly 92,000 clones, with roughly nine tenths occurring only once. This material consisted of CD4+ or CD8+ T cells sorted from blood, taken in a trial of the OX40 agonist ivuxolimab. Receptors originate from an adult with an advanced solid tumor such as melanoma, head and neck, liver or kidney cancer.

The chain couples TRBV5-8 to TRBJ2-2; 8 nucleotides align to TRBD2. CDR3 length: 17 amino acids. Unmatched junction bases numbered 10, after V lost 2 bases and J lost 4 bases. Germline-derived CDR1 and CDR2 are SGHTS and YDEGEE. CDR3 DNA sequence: TGTGCCAGCAGCTTTTATATCCGGGGGGGCATCACCGGGGAGCTGTTTTTT. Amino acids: CASSFYIRGGITGELFF.

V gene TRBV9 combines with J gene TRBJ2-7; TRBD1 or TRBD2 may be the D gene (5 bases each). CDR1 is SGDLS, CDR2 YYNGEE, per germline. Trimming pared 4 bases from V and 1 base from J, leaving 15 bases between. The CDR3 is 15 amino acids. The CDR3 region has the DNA TGTGCCAGCAGCCCCCAGTCGGGGCGGTCCTACGAGCAGTACTTC. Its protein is CASSPQSGRSYEQYF.

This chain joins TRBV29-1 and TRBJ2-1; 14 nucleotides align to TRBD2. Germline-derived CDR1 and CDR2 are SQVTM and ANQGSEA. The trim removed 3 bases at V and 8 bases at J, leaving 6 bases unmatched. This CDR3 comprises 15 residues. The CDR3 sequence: CSVDCGTSGSHEQFF. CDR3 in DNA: TGCAGCGTTGATTGTGGGACTAGCGGGAGCCATGAGCAGTTCTTC.

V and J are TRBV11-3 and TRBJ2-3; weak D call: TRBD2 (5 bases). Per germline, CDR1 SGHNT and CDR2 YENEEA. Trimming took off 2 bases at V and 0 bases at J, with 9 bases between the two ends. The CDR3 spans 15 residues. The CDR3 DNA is TGTGCCAGCAGCTTAACTAGTTCTAGCACAGATACGCAGTATTTT. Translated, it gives CASSLTSSSTDTQYF. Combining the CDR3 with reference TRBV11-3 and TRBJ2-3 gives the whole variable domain EAGVVQSPRYKIIEKKQPVAFWCNPISGHNTLYWYLQNLGQGPELLIRYENEEAVDDSQLPKDRFSAERLKGVDSTLKIQPAELGDSAVYLCASSLTSSSTDTQYFGPGTRLTVL.

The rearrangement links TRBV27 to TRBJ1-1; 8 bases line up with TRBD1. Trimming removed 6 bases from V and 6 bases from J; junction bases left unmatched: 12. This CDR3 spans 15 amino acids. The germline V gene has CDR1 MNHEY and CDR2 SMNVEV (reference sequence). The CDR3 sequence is CASRISGGVGSEAFF. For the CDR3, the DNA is TGTGCCAGCAGAATTTCAGGGGGCGTAGGGTCTGAAGCTTTCTTT.

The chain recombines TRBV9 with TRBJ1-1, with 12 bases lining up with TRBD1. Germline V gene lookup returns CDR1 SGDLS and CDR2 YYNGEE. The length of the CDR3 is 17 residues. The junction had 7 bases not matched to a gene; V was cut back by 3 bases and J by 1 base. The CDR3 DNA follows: TGTGCCAGCAGCGGTATTGGGGACAGGGGGCGGAACACTGAAGCTTTCTTT. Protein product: CASSGIGDRGRNTEAFF.

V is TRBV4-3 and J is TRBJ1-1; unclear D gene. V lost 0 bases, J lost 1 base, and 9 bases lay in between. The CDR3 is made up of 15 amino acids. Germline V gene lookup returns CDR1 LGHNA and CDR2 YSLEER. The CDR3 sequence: CASSQDSDGNTEAFF. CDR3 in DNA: TGCGCCAGCAGCCAAGACAGCGACGGGAACACTGAAGCTTTCTTT.

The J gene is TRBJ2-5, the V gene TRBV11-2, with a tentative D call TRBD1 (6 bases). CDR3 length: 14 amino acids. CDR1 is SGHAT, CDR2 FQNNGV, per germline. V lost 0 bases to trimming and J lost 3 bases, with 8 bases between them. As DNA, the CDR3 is TGTGCCAGCAGCTTAGAGGGGGCTAAAGAGACCCAGTACTTC. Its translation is CASSLEGAKETQYF. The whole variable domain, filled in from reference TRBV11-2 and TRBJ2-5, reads EAGVAQSPRYKIIEKRQSVAFWCNPISGHATLYWYQQILGQGPKLLIQFQNNGVVDDSQLPKDRFSAERLKGVDSTLKIQPAKLEDSAVYLCASSLEGAKETQYFGPGTRLLVL.

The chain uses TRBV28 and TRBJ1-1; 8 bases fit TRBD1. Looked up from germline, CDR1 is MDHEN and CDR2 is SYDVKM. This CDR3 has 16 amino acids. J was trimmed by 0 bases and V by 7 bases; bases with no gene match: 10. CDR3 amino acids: CASTSQGAALNTEAFF. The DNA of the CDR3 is TGTGCCAGCACTTCCCAGGGGGCAGCCTTGAACACTGAAGCTTTCTTT.

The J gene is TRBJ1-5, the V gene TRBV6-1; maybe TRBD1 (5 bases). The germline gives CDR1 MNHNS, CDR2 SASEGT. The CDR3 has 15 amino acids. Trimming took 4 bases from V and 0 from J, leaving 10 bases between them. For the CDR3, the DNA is TGTGCCAGCAGTGTAGGGGTTTATAGCAATCAGCCCCAGCATTTT. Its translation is CASSVGVYSNQPQHF.

The CDR3 DNA sequence: TGTGCCACCACACACTCTAATCCGAACACCGGGGAGCTGTTTTTT. Translating it yields CATTHSNPNTGELFF. The gene calls are TRBV19 and TRBJ2-2; D is unresolved. The CDR3 consists of 15 residues. Per the germline V gene, CDR1 is LNHDA and CDR2 is SQIVND (reference sequence). Between the trimmed V and J ends, which lost 10 bases and 0 bases, there was a span of 15 bases.

The DNA of the CDR3 is TGTGCCAGCAGACCTACAGGGACCGGGGCCAACGTCCTGACTTTC. Its protein is CASRPTGTGANVLTF. V is TRBV27 and J is TRBJ2-6, with D perhaps TRBD1 (6 bases). This CDR3 is 15 amino acids long. Per the germline V gene, CDR1 is MNHEY and CDR2 is SMNVEV (reference sequence). V was shortened by 6 bases and J by 4 bases, with 13 bases between the two germline ends. Full variable domain (missing parts from reference TRBV27 and TRBJ2-6): EAQVTQNPRYLITVTGKKLTVTCSQNMNHEYMSWYRQDPGLGLRQIYYSMNVEVTDKGDVPEGYKVSRKEKRNFPLILESPSPNQTSLYFCASRPTGTGANVLTFGAGSRLTVL.

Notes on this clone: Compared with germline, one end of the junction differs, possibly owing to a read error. CDR3 amino acids: CASSGSDRGPHLTSYEQCF. For the CDR3, the DNA is TGTGCCAGCAGCGGCTCGGACAGGGGGCCCCACCTGACCTCATACGAGCAGTGCTTC. This rearrangement joins TRBV9 to TRBJ2-7, with 11 bases fitting TRBD1. CDR1 is SGDLS, CDR2 YYNGEE, per germline. The length of the CDR3 is 19 residues.

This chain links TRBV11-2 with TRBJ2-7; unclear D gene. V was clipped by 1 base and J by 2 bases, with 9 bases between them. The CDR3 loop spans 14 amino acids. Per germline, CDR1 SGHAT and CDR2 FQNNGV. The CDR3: CASSLVVGAYEQYF. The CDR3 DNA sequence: TGTGCCAGCAGCTTAGTGGTTGGGGCCTACGAGCAGTACTTC.

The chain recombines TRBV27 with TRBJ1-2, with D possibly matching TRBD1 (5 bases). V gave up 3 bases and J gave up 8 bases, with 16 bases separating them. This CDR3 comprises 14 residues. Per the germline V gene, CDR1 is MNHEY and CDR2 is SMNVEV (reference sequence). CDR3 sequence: CASSFQGATRGYTF. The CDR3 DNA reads TGTGCCAGCAGTTTCCAGGGAGCAACCAGAGGCTACACCTTC.

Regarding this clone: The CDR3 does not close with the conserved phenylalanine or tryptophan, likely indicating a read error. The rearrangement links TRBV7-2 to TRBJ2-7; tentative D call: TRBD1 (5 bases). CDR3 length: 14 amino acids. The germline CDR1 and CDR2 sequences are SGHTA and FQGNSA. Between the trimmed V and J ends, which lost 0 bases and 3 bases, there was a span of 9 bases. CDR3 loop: CASSLASQGYEQYS. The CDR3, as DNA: TGTGCCAGCAGCTTAGCCAGCCAGGGCTACGAGCAGTACTCC.

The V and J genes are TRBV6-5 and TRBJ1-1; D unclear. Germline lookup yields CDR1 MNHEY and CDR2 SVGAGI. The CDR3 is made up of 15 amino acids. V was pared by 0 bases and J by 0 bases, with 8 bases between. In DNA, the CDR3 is TGTGCCAGCAGTTACTCAGGGAACCTGAACACTGAAGCTTTCTTT. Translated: CASSYSGNLNTEAFF.